Presented here are 10 T cell receptor beta chains from one specimen sequenced in a study. Each CDR3 protein is one row after TCRdb ran MiXCR on the RT-PCR reads. Of 650,000 to 800,000 distinct CDR3 sequences in the sample, 12% to 15% were seen once. Sequenced sample: memory CD4+ T cells from blood. These receptors were taken from a female donor in good health, serving as a healthy control.

V gene TRBV9 combines with J gene TRBJ1-2; D is unclear. V was pared by 1 base and J by 4 bases, with 14 bases between. The CDR3 loop spans 15 amino acids. Germline assignment: CDR1 SGDLS and CDR2 YYNGEE. Written as DNA, the CDR3 is TGTGCCAGCAGCGTAACCCCTGACGGCACCTATGGCTACACCTTC. It yields the protein CASSVTPDGTYGYTF.

This clonotype came up a few times. This chain joins TRBV24-1 and TRBJ1-5; D may be TRBD1 (6 bases). The CDR3 loop spans 15 amino acids. Per germline, CDR1 KGHDR and CDR2 SFDVKD. V lost 4 bases and J lost 3, with 12 bases in between. The CDR3 protein is CATSESGAPNQPQHF. The CDR3 DNA sequence: TGTGCCACCAGTGAATCAGGGGCTCCCAATCAGCCCCAGCATTTT.

This clonotype was seen a handful of times. This chain uses TRBV5-1 with TRBJ2-7, with D perhaps TRBD2 (6 bases). Trimming took 5 bases from V and 5 from J, leaving 17 bases between them. CDR1 and CDR2 (germline): SGHRS, YFSETQ. This CDR3 has 14 amino acids. CDR3: CASSSLGSSNEQYF. DNA for the CDR3: TGCGCCAGCAGTTCGCTCGGGAGCTCGAACGAGCAGTACTTC.

The chain recombines TRBV7-2 with TRBJ2-7; D is possibly TRBD1 (6 bases). Germline CDR1 reads SGHTA; CDR2 reads FQGNSA. Trimming pared 4 bases from V and 6 bases from J, leaving 13 bases between. This CDR3 is 13 amino acids long. The CDR3 bases are TGTGCCAGCAGCTCCTCGACAGGTTCCGAGCAGTACTTC. This codes for CASSSSTGSEQYF.

The chain uses TRBV12-3 or TRBV12-4 and TRBJ1-1, with D tentatively TRBD1 (5 bases). This CDR3 comprises 15 residues. Trimming took off 6 bases at V and 0 bases at J, with 14 bases between the two ends. The chain's CDR3 is CASSNPGPMNTEAFF. CDR3 bases: TGTGCCAGCAGCAACCCGGGACCCATGAACACTGAAGCTTTCTTT.

The chain has TRBV20-1 and TRBJ2-1; weak D call: TRBD2 (6 bases). This CDR3 has 17 amino acids. V lost 0 bases, J lost 2 bases, and 17 bases lay in between. The germline V gene has CDR1 DFQATT and CDR2 SNEGSKA (reference sequence). The CDR3: CSARDSLAGTAYNEQFF. CDR3 nucleotides: TGCAGTGCTAGAGATTCACTAGCCGGGACTGCCTACAATGAGCAGTTCTTC.

This clonotype was found many times. The gene calls are TRBV20-1 and TRBJ2-1; D could derive from TRBD1 or TRBD2 (5 bases each). Looked up from germline, CDR1 is DFQATT and CDR2 is SNEGSKA (reference sequence). V was cut by 0 bases and J by 10 bases, with 16 bases left in between. The CDR3 totals 14 residues. The CDR3 reads CSARDGDGVGEQFF. DNA of the CDR3: TGCAGTGCTAGAGACGGGGACGGGGTCGGCGAGCAGTTCTTC.

The table lists this clonotype with a few counts. This sequence joins TRBV20-1 and TRBJ2-6; 10 bases agree with TRBD1. The CDR3 extends over 17 amino acids. Losses at the gene ends were 1 base for V and 4 bases for J; bases not matched to a gene: 7. CDR1 and CDR2 (germline): DFQATT, SNEGSKA (reference sequence). In DNA, the CDR3 is TGCAGTGCTAGAGCTATCGGGACAGGGGTAGGGGCCAACGTCCTGACTTTC. Translation: CSARAIGTGVGANVLTF.

This clonotype was found many times. The chain carries TRBV10-3 and TRBJ2-2, with 9 bases identical to TRBD1. The V gene's germline CDR1 is ENHRY and CDR2 SYGVKD. The CDR3 totals 17 residues. J was trimmed by 1 base and V by 4 bases; bases with no gene match: 7. DNA for the CDR3: TGTGCCATCAGTGGATACCCGGGACAGGGGAACACCGGGGAGCTGTTTTTT. Protein sequence: CAISGYPGQGNTGELFF.

The genes are TRBV2 and TRBJ2-1, with 8 bases identical to TRBD1. Trimming took 10 bases from V and 3 from J; bases not matched to a gene: 5. This CDR3 is built from 13 residues. From germline, CDR1 is SNHLY and CDR2 FYNNEI. The CDR3 protein is CATSGQVYNEQFF. The CDR3 DNA reads TGTGCCACCTCGGGACAGGTCTACAATGAGCAGTTCTTC. Complete variable domain (other parts from reference TRBV2 and TRBJ2-1): EPEVTQTPSHQVTQMGQEVILRCVPISNHLYFYWYRQILGQKVEFLVSFYNNEISEKSEIFDDQFSVERPDGSNFTLKIRSTKLEDSAMYFCATSGQVYNEQFFGPGTRLTVL.